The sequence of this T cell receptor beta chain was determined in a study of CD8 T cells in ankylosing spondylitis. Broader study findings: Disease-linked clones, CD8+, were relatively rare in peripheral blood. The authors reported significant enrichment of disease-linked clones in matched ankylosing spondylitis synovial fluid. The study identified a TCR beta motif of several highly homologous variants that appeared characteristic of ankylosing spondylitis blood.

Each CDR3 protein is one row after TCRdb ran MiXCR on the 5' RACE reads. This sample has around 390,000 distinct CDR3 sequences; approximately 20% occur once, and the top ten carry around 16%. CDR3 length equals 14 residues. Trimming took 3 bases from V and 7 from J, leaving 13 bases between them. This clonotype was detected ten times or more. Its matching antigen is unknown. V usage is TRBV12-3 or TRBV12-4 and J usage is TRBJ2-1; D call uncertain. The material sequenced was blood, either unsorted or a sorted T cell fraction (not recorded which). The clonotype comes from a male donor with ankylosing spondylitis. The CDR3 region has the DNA TGTGCCAGCAGTTTCGTGGGCTGGGGTAATGAGCAGTTCTTC. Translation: CASSFVGWGNEQFF.